This record covers a single TCR beta chain. Trimming took 0 bases from V and 6 from J, leaving 11 bases between them. CDR1 is LGHDT and CDR2 is YNNKEL in the germline V gene (reference sequence). The CDR3 is made up of 14 amino acids. In the original analysis: How many nucleated cells were present was estimated from reference gene primer amplification. Generated by immunoSEQ multiplex PCR, the TCRdb table keeps only in-frame clones and is missing some. That table supplies the V and J calls and clone size; D and trimming were determined from the DNA. The sample comprises around 260,000 clones, 86% of which are singletons, and around 3.6% rests with the top ten. This entry belongs to a study of blood T cell repertoires in COVID-19. Overall study: Spain, Italy and the United States supplied samples that represented acute and convalescent COVID-19. PBMCs, B-cell-depleted T cells, or T cells were the source of the cDNA or gDNA that made up the material.

The rearrangement uses TRBV3-1 (or the pseudogene TRBV3-2) and TRBJ1-1; no definite D call. This TCR was sampled from a man aged 18 to 29 with active or convalescent COVID-19. The sequencing sample was made of peripheral blood. The CDR3 coding sequence is TGTGCCAGCAGCCAAGATAGGAGGGCGGCTGAAGCTTTCTTT. Its protein is CASSQDRRAAEAFF.